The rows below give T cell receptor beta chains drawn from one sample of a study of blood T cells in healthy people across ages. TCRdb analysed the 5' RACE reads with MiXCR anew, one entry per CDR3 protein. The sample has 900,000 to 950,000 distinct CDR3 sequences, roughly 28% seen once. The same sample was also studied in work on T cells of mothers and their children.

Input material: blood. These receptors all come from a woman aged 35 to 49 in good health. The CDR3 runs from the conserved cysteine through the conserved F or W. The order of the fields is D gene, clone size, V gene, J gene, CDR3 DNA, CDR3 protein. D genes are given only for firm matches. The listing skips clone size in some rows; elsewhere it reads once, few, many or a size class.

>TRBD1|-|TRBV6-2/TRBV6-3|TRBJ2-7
TGTGCCAGCAGGACAACGACAGGGAACCCCTACGAGCAGTACTTC
CASRTTTGNPYEQYF
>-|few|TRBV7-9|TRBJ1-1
TGTGCCAGTACCCCTGGAGGCACTGAAGCTTTCTTT
CASTPGGTEAFF
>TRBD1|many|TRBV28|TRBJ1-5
TGTGCCAGCAGGGACCGGGACAGGGCCTATAGCAATCAGCCCCAGCATTTT
CASRDRDRAYSNQPQHF
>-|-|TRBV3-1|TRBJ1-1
TGTGCCAGCAGCCATGAATCCAGGGGAAAAACTGAAGCTTTCTTT
CASSHESRGKTEAFF
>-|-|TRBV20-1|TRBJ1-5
TGCAGTGCTAGAGACCGCTTACCAACAGGGTCCTCAAGGCCCCAGCATTTT
CSARDRLPTGSSRPQHF
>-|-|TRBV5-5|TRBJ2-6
TGTGCCAGCAGCTTGTTTCCCCAGAACTCTGGGGCCAACGTCCTGACTTTC
CASSLFPQNSGANVLTF
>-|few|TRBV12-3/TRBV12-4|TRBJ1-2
TGTGCCAGCAGGCGGGCGGCTAACTATGGCTACACCTTC
CASRRAANYGYTF
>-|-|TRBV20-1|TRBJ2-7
TGCAGTGCTTCCGGAGGGGCGGGGCCAGGCTCCTACGAGCAGTACTTC
CSASGGAGPGSYEQYF
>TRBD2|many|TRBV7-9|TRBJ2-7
TGTGCCAGCAAACCACTAGCGGGGGTCTACGAGCAGTACTTC
CASKPLAGVYEQYF
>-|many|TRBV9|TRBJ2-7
TGTGCCAGCAGCAACCAACTAGCCGAGGGGAGCGGGGAGCAGTACTTC
CASSNQLAEGSGEQYF
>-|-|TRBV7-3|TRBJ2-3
TGTGCCAGCAGCCCGACCGGGGCCGGAGATACGCAGTATTTT
CASSPTGAGDTQYF
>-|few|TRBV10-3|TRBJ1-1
TGTGCCATCAGTGAAAAATCGAACACTGAAGCTTTCTTT
CAISEKSNTEAFF
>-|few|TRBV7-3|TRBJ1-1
TGTGCCAGCAGCCTCGGACCTACTCTGAACACTGAAGCTTTCTTT
CASSLGPTLNTEAFF
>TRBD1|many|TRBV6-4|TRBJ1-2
TGTGCCAGCAGTGAAAGTCCAGGGGGGAATGGCTACACCTTC
CASSESPGGNGYTF
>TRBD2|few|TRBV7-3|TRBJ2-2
TGTGCCAGCAGCTTAACGGGAGGGACTAGCGGTAACACCGGGGAGCTGTTTTTT
CASSLTGGTSGNTGELFF
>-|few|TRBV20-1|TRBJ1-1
TGCAGTGCCTCCTGGGCGCTGACGAACACTGAAGCTTTCTTT
CSASWALTNTEAFF
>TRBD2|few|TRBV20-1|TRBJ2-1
TGCAGTGCTACCCTAGGGCGGGGGTACTACAATGAGCAGTTCTTC
CSATLGRGYYNEQFF
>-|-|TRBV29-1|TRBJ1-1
TGCAGCGTTGAAAGGGGATCTGAAGCTTTCTTT
CSVERGSEAFF
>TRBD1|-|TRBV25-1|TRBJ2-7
TGTGCCAGCAGTACTCACAGGGGAATTTCCTACGAGCAGTACTTC
CASSTHRGISYEQYF
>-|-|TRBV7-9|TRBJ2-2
TGTGCCAGCACCCTAAGATTGCACGGGGAGCTGTTTTTT
CASTLRLHGELFF
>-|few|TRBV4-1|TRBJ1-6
TGCGCCAGCAGCCAAGACATTAACAGTTATAATTCACCCCTCCACTTT
CASSQDINSYNSPLHF
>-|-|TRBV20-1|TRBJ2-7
TGCAGCCCTCGGTGCCCGCAGAGGAGCTCCTACGAGCAGTACTTC
CSPRCPQRSSYEQYF
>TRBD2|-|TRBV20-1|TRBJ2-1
TGCAGTGCTAGAGACGGCGGGAGAAGTAGCAATGAGCAGTTCTTC
CSARDGGRSSNEQFF
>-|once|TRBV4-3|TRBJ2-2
TGCGCCAGCAACCAAGATGAGGGCTTGGCCGGGGAGCTGTTTTTT
CASNQDEGLAGELFF
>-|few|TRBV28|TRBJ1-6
TGTGCCACCTCGCTCTCTTTAAGACCGAATTCACCCCTCCACTTT
CATSLSLRPNSPLHF
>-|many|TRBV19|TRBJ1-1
TGTGCCAGTAGTATAGATCACAGGAACACTGAAGCTTTCTTT
CASSIDHRNTEAFF
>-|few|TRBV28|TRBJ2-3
TGTGCCAGCAGTTTATTGGGCGCCTCCGCAGATACGCAGTATTTT
CASSLLGASADTQYF
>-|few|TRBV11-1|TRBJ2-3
TGTGCCAGCAGCTTCGACGGGGACCCCCGCACGCAGTATTTT
CASSFDGDPRTQYF
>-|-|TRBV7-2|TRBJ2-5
TGTGCCAGCAGCCCCTCGGACGCGTACCAAGAGACCCAGTACTTC
CASSPSDAYQETQYF
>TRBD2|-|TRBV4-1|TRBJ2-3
TGCGCCAGCAGCCCTTCCCCCGGGACTAGCGGCACAGATACGCAGTATTTT
CASSPSPGTSGTDTQYF
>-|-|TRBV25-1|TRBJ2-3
TGTGCCAGCAGTGATTCGACAGGGAGGACAGATACGCAGTATTTT
CASSDSTGRTDTQYF
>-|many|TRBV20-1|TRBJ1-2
TGCAGTGCTAGACGTGGGATATTCTATGGCTACACCTTC
CSARRGIFYGYTF
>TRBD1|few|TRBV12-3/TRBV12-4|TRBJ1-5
TGTGCCAGCAGTTCCGGACAGGCTAGCAATCAGCCCCAGCATTTT
CASSSGQASNQPQHF